These T cell receptor beta chains were read from a single sample in a study of cytomegalovirus exposure and HLA in healthy donors. The protocol was immunoSEQ multiplex PCR, while the TCRdb copy is restricted to in-frame clones and leaves out a portion. The data contain about 190,000 clones, over 70% of them seen just once; the ten biggest clones take up around 4%. The sequenced material came from PBMCs. Receptor source: a man aged 45-65 years in good health and CMV-seronegative. Each CDR3 is given with its conserved first and last residue. D genes are given only for firm matches. Some rows have no size entry. The others give once, few or many, or a class for an expanded clone.

clone_size	d_call	cdr3_length	v_call	j_call	cdr3_nt	cdr3_aa
few	NA	14	TRBV5-1	TRBJ2-6	TGCGCCAGCAGCCCCAACTCTGGGGCCAACGTCCTGACTTTC	CASSPNSGANVLTF
NA	NA	13	TRBV11-2	TRBJ2-3	TGTGCCAGCAGCTTAGATCTCTCAGATACGCAGTATTTT	CASSLDLSDTQYF
NA	NA	14	TRBV5-1	TRBJ1-1	TGCGCCAGCAGCCTGGACGGTAGGAACACTGAAGCTTTCTTT	CASSLDGRNTEAFF
NA	TRBD1	14	TRBV12-5	TRBJ1-1	TGTGCTAGTGGCCCTGGGACAGCACCCACTGAAGCTTTCTTT	CASGPGTAPTEAFF
NA	TRBD1	15	TRBV5-1	TRBJ2-7	TGCGCCAGCAGCTTGGGACAGGGGAGAGCCTACGAGCAGTACTTC	CASSLGQGRAYEQYF
NA	TRBD1	14	TRBV19	TRBJ1-4	TGTGCCAGCGCCGATCAGGGGGGTGGCGAAAAACTGTTTTTT	CASADQGGGEKLFF
NA	TRBD1	19	TRBV5-6	TRBJ1-5	TGTGCCAGCAGCTCTGCCCGGGACAGAAGACCTTATAGCAATCAGCCCCAGCATTTT	CASSSARDRRPYSNQPQHF
NA	TRBD1	12	TRBV30	TRBJ1-1	TGTGCCTGGAGTGACGGGACAGGGAAAGCTTTCTTT	CAWSDGTGKAFF
NA	NA	14	TRBV5-1	TRBJ2-7	TGCGCCAGCAGCTTGGGGGGCCCGAACTACGAGCAGTACTTC	CASSLGGPNYEQYF
NA	NA	11	TRBV25-1	TRBJ1-1	TGTGCCAGCAGTTGGGGGGGTGAAGCTTTCTTT	CASSWGGEAFF
once	TRBD1	13	TRBV5-1	TRBJ2-5	TGCGCCAGCAGCGGGACAGGGCAAGAGACCCAGTACTTC	CASSGTGQETQYF
few	NA	16	TRBV5-1	TRBJ2-2	TGCGCCAGCAGCTTAGAAAGACCTCCGGGCACCGGGGAGCTGTTTTTT	CASSLERPPGTGELFF
NA	NA	14	TRBV6-5	TRBJ1-2	TGTGCCAGCAGTTACTCGCGGGGAGGCAACGGCTACACCTTC	CASSYSRGGNGYTF
NA	TRBD1	16	TRBV19	TRBJ1-2	TGTGCCAGTAGTCCCACAGGGGGCGGGGTAGCCTATGGCTACACCTTC	CASSPTGGGVAYGYTF
NA	TRBD2	17	TRBV5-4	TRBJ2-2	TGTGCCAGCAGCTTGGCCGTAGGGTCGGGGGGTACCGGGGAGCTGTTTTTT	CASSLAVGSGGTGELFF
once	NA	13	TRBV27	TRBJ1-5	TGTGCCAGCAGTTTTGACGGGGGACAGCCCCAGCATTTT	CASSFDGGQPQHF
once	NA	14	TRBV5-4	TRBJ1-2	TGTGCCAGCAGGTTCTTGGGGAGCAACTATGGCTACACCTTC	CASRFLGSNYGYTF
NA	NA	17	TRBV7-8	TRBJ1-6	TGTGCCAGCAGCTTAGCTCCGATTGTGACACCGAATTCACCCCTCCACTTT	CASSLAPIVTPNSPLHF
NA	NA	12	TRBV11-3	TRBJ2-5	TGTGCCAGCAGCCGCAGCGAAGAGACCCAGTACTTC	CASSRSEETQYF
few	TRBD1	14	TRBV5-5	TRBJ2-1	TGTGCCTCAAAAATCGGGACAGCTAACAATGAGCAGTTCTTC	CASKIGTANNEQFF
few	TRBD1	15	TRBV7-8	TRBJ2-7	TGTGCCAGCAGCTCCCGGGACAGGTTCTCCTACGAGCAGTACTTC	CASSSRDRFSYEQYF
NA	NA	16	TRBV2	TRBJ2-1	TGTGCCAGCAGTGTTGTAAGGACCCCAGGGGCGAATGAGCAGTTCTTC	CASSVVRTPGANEQFF